One and the same sample provided the 31 T cell receptor delta chains below, sequenced in a study of γδ T cells in repeated Plasmodium falciparum infection. TCRdb repeated clone calling on the multiplex PCR reads with CATT. The data contain over 55,000 delta-chain clones, over 1.5% of them singletons. Vgamma9/Vdelta2+ and Vdelta2-negative gammadelta T cells were flow-sorted from PBMC for bulk sequencing. The material sequenced was gamma-delta T cells from blood. All receptors come from a pool of human donors (malaria-infected and uninfected, not separated).

This clone was observed many times. The gene calls are TRDV2 and TRDJ1; 12 bases line up with TRDD3. CDR1 GEAIGNYY and CDR2 EKD come from the germline V gene. Trimming cost V 1 base and J 4 bases; bases outside gene matches: 12. CDR3 length: 18 amino acids. CDR3 in amino acids: CACDTSPVWGIRSDKLIF. CDR3 nucleotide sequence: TGTGCCTGTGACACTTCTCCGGTCTGGGGGATACGCAGCGATAAACTCATCTTT.

This clone was seen more than once but under ten times. Translating this DNA gives a protein that differs at residue 17 from the TCRdb one, which belongs to a much larger clone; a read error is likely, and the protein shown is this translation. The V gene was identified as TRDV3, while no J gene was called; TRDD3 is taken as the D call from the table, unchecked against the DNA. The CDR3 spans 19 residues. Per germline, CDR1 TVYSNPD and CDR2 GDNSRS (reference sequence). CDR3 sequence: CAFAAFLLGDTLITDKPIF. CDR3 sequence (DNA): TGTGCCTTCGCGGCCTTCCTACTTGGGGATACGCTAATCACCGATAAACCCATCTTT.

As for this clone: The mismatch at residue 12 between this DNA's translation and the TCRdb protein of a much larger clone likely reflects a read error; the protein shown is translated from the DNA. V and J are TRDV1 and TRDJ2; TRDD3 matches at 12 bases. Here the J gene was assigned by germline matching of the DNA, as TCRdb has none. Trimming cost V 5 bases and J 6 bases; bases outside gene matches: 31. The CDR3 is made up of 24 amino acids. The germline V gene encodes CDR1 TSWWSYY and CDR2 QGS. CDR3 DNA sequence: TGTGCTCTTGGGAAGCCCCATTCCTACTGGGGTGCTGGGGGATACGGAAACAAGGCAGCACAACTCTTCTTT. This translates into CALGKPHSYWGAGGYGNKAAQLFF.

The sample holds many counts of this clone. The protein held in TCRdb is that of a much larger clone and does not match this DNA's translation at residue 17, likely because of a read error; the protein shown is translated from the DNA. The chain is built from TRDV2 and TRDJ1; 13 positions agree with TRDD3. The CDR3 runs 18 residues. Per germline, CDR1 GEAIGNYY and CDR2 EKD. The CDR3 region has the DNA TGTGCCTGTGACACCGGGAAGTTACTGGGGGATACGCCCGATAAACTCACCTTT. This gives the protein CACDTGKLLGDTPDKLTF.

Regarding this clone: The protein given by TCRdb reflects a much larger clone and differs at residue 3 from this DNA's translation, likely from a read error; the protein shown is the DNA's translation. The chain employs TRDV1 and TRDJ1; 12 positions agree with TRDD3. Since TCRdb gives no J gene, matching the DNA to germline was used here to assign it. CDR1 TSWWSYY and CDR2 QGS come from the germline V gene. CDR3 size: 27 residues. The CDR3 DNA follows: TGTGCTCCTGGGGAAATTTGGGGTGCGTCCTACCCCCAGTACTGGGGGATACATCGTTGTGACACCGATAAACTCATCTTT. Amino acid sequence: CAPGEIWGASYPQYWGIHRCDTDKLIF.

As regards this clone: The protein that TCRdb holds for this DNA derives from a much larger clone and differs from the translated DNA at residue 16, which likely indicates a read error; the protein shown here is translated from the DNA. The chain uses TRDV2 and TRDJ1, with 9 bases lining up with TRDD2. This CDR3 is 20 amino acids long. Germline CDR1 is GEAIGNYY and CDR2 is EKD. CDR3 loop: CACDARAFLRRIQHTGKLIF. CDR3 sequence (DNA): TGTGCCTGTGACGCCAGGGCCTTCCTACGAAGGATACAGCACACCGGTAAACTCATCTTT.

This clone was counted at least ten times. This is likely an artifact of a read error, given a far larger clone one base away. The same CDR3 also results from other DNA sequences found in this sample. The chain has TRDV1 and TRDJ1; D ambiguous. The CDR3 is 19 amino acids. V lost 8 bases and J 5 bases, leaving 33 bases between the germline ends. Germline V gene sequence: CDR1 TSWWSYY, CDR2 QGS. This chain's CDR3 is CALKFYRTVLGARTDKLIF. The CDR3 nucleotides read TGTGCTCTTAAATTCTACCGAACGGTACTAGGGGCCCGCACGGATAAACTCATCTTT.

Concerning this clone: A far larger clone is just one base off, so this is likely a read error. Other nucleotide sequences from this sample produce the same CDR3. The chain links TRDV1 to TRDJ1; 9 bases fit TRDD3. This CDR3 is 20 amino acids long. Germline V lookup: CDR1 TSWWSYY, CDR2 QGS. In DNA, the CDR3 is TGTGCTCTTGGGGTGGGGCTACGTTTCGTACTGGGGGACCCGATCGATAAGCTCATCTTT. Amino acids: CALGVGLRFVLGDPIDKLIF.

This clone came up many times. The sample has other DNA sequences that encode this CDR3 too. The chain carries TRDV1 and TRDJ1; possibly TRDD3 for D (5 bases). V lost 5 bases and J 5 bases, leaving 39 bases between the germline ends. The length of the CDR3 is 22 residues. From germline, CDR1 is TSWWSYY and CDR2 QGS. CDR3 nucleotide sequence: TGTGCTCTTGGGCCGCGAATCTTTCCCCCACTCTACTACCAGAGGATAACTGATAAACTCATCTTT. Protein: CALGPRIFPPLYYQRITDKLIF.

This clone was detected a few times. TCRdb pairs this DNA with a much larger clone's protein that differs at residue 13, likely a read error; the protein shown was translated from the DNA. CDR3 in amino acids: CALGDLRGEVTDRLIF. As DNA, the CDR3 is TGTGCTCTTGGGGACCTACGAGGGGAAGTCACCGATAGACTCATCTTT. V and J are TRDV1 and TRDJ1, with D perhaps matching TRDD2 or TRDD3 (5 bases each). Germline CDR1 TSWWSYY, CDR2 QGS. The CDR3 is 16 amino acids.

This clone appeared a few times. TCRdb's listed protein matches a much larger clone and diverges from this DNA's translation at residue 11, likely through a read error; the protein shown comes from the DNA. CDR3 DNA: TGTGCTCTTGGGGGCGGTCCTACGGGGCGGCGTCCACCTAACTACACCGATAAACTCATCTTT. Its translation is CALGGGPTGRRPPNYTDKLIF. V and J are TRDV1 and TRDJ1; D is perhaps TRDD2 (6 bases). The J gene is not listed in TCRdb, so it was assigned here from a DNA match to germline. Germline loops: CDR1 TSWWSYY, CDR2 QGS. The germline V and J ends were trimmed by 4 bases and 0 bases, with 30 bases remaining between them. The CDR3 runs 21 residues.

The rearrangement links TRDV1 to TRDJ1; 11 bases match TRDD3. As TCRdb names no J gene, one was assigned here on the basis of a DNA match to germline. V lost 6 bases, J lost 4 bases, and 4 bases stayed unmatched. Germline loops: CDR1 TSWWSYY, CDR2 QGS. The CDR3 has 14 amino acids. Written as DNA, the CDR3 is TGTGCTCTTGGCTGGGGGATACACGTCGATAAACTCATCTTT. Residues: CALGWGIHVDKLIF.

This clone was seen many times. Other DNA sequences of this sample code for an identical CDR3. The genes are TRDV1 and TRDJ1, with 11 bases identical to TRDD3. This CDR3 spans 21 amino acids. In germline, CDR1 is TSWWSYY, CDR2 QGS. Trimming removed 1 base from V and 4 bases from J; junction bases left unmatched: 20. CDR3 coding DNA: TGTGCTCTTGGGGAACGCTTCCCAGCTTTCATTGGGGGATACGCGGTCGATAAACTCATCTTT. Its protein product is CALGERFPAFIGGYAVDKLIF.

This clone came up many times. A much larger clone lies one base from this, so it may be a read error. The gene calls are TRDV1 and TRDJ1; 11 bases are a match to TRDD3. The CDR3 is 22 amino acids. Per germline, CDR1 TSWWSYY and CDR2 QGS. CDR3 nucleotides: TGTGCTCTTGTGGAACAACCTACCAACCTTCTACTGGGGGATAAGAACACCGATAAACTCATCTTT. This codes for CALVEQPTNLLLGDKNTDKLIF.

This clone has ten or more counts. V usage is TRDV1 and J usage is TRDJ1; 11 nucleotides agree with TRDD3. The V and J ends lost 2 bases and 1 base, in that order; junction bases with no gene match: 15. This CDR3 is built from 20 residues. From germline, CDR1 is TSWWSYY and CDR2 QGS. CDR3 sequence (DNA): TGTGCTCTTGGGGAAGGGTTTCCCTCACTGGGGGATATTCTCACCGATAAACTCATCTTT. This codes for CALGEGFPSLGDILTDKLIF.

This clone was counted ten times or more. The protein TCRdb gives is from a much larger clone and does not agree with this DNA's translation at residue 9, likely a read error; the protein shown here comes from the DNA. The V and J genes are TRDV2 and TRDJ1; perhaps TRDD3 as D (5 bases). TCRdb records no J gene; here it was assigned by comparing the DNA to germline. V shed 3 bases and J shed 1 base, with 14 bases lying between them. This CDR3 spans 15 amino acids. Germline CDR1 is GEAIGNYY and CDR2 is EKD. The CDR3 reads CACDPLGGCTDKLIF. CDR3 coding DNA: TGTGCCTGTGACCCCCTCGGGGGGTGCACCGATAAACTCATCTTT.

This clone was seen at least ten times. The protein given by TCRdb reflects a much larger clone and differs at residue 12 from this DNA's translation, likely from a read error; the protein shown is the DNA's translation. A V gene of TRAV38-2/DV8 was called, but no J gene was assigned. The CDR3 runs to 13 residues. The V gene's germline CDR1 is TSESDYY and CDR2 QEAYKQQN. The CDR3 nucleotides read TGTGCTTATAGTCGGGGCCCGGGATATAAACTCACCTTT. Amino acids: CAYSRGPGYKLTF.

Ten or more counts support this clone. With only one base between it and a far larger clone, this is likely a read error. At the DNA level, this CDR3 is encoded by other sequences in the same sample as well. The V gene is TRDV2, the J gene TRDJ1; 11 nucleotides align to TRDD3. Germline CDR1 reads GEAIGNYY; CDR2 reads EKD. This CDR3 contains 14 residues. CDR3 in amino acids: CACDPGGYTDKLIF. The CDR3 bases are TGTGCCTGTGACCCTGGGGGATACACTGATAAACTCATCTTT.

There are a few counts of this clone. TCRdb shows a much larger clone's protein in place of this DNA's translation, and the two differ at residue 19, likely through a read error; the protein shown is translated from the DNA. The J gene has no call, while the V gene is TRDV3; the table names TRDD3, a call not compared with the DNA. The CDR3 has 20 amino acids. Germline V gives CDR1 TVYSNPD, CDR2 GDNSRS (reference sequence). The CDR3 nucleotides are TGTGCCTTTAGCTTTAGGGGGGGATACGTAAGACCACGGAAGACCCATAAACTCACCTTT. The encoded protein is CAFSFRGGYVRPRKTHKLTF.

This clone has only a few counts. TCRdb's entry gives the protein of a much larger clone, which mismatches this DNA's translation at residue 8, likely from a read error; the protein reported here is translated from the DNA. CDR3 nucleotides: TGTGCTCTTGGGGAATTGCGGTGTAAACTCATCTTT. Amino acid sequence: CALGELRCKLIF. The chain joins TRDV1 to TRDJ1; no definite D call. V was cut by 2 bases and J by 7 bases, with 8 bases left in between. CDR1 TSWWSYY and CDR2 QGS come from the germline V gene. CDR3 length equals 12 residues.

This clone was observed at least ten times. The protein TCRdb gives is from a much larger clone and does not agree with this DNA's translation at residue 14, likely a read error; the protein shown here comes from the DNA. The V call is TRDV1, the J call TRDJ1; a weak D match, TRDD3 (6 bases). Germline V gene lookup returns CDR1 TSWWSYY and CDR2 QGS. V was pared by 1 base and J by 0 bases, with 36 bases between. The CDR3 is made up of 24 amino acids. CDR3 nucleotide sequence: TGTGCTCTTGGGGAACCCACCTTTTTCTGTCCTAACTGGGAGATACCCTGCTACACCGATAAACTCATCTTT. It translates to CALGEPTFFCPNWEIPCYTDKLIF.

This clone has a count of ten or more. The mismatch at residue 21 between this DNA's translation and the TCRdb protein of a much larger clone likely reflects a read error; the protein shown is translated from the DNA. This chain uses TRDV1 with TRDJ1; possible D gene TRDD3, 8 bases. Germline matching of the DNA provided the J gene here, since TCRdb leaves it blank. The CDR3 runs 24 residues. Germline lookup yields CDR1 TSWWSYY and CDR2 QGS. The CDR3 is CALGRSKIPAFLRGIGGGTDRLIF. The DNA of the CDR3 is TGTGCTCTTGGCCGATCAAAGATTCCTGCCTTCCTTCGGGGGATAGGAGGGGGCACCGATAGACTCATCTTT.

With regard to this clone: The mismatch at residue 19 between this DNA's translation and the TCRdb protein of a much larger clone likely reflects a read error; the protein shown is translated from the DNA. This chain links TRDV1 with TRDJ1; D tentatively reads TRDD2 or TRDD3 (6 bases each). The J gene was not available in TCRdb and was assigned here by matching the DNA to germline segments. This CDR3 is built from 23 residues. Germline values: CDR1 TSWWSYY, CDR2 QGS. CDR3 sequence (DNA): TGTGCTCTTGGGTCCTGTGCTCCTACTCCTTGGGATTGGGGGCCACCCTACACCAATAAACTCATCTTT. Residues: CALGSCAPTPWDWGPPYTNKLIF.

In regard to this clone: TCRdb's entry gives the protein of a much larger clone, which mismatches this DNA's translation at residues 12 and 13, likely from a read error; the protein reported here is translated from the DNA. The CDR3 DNA follows: TGTGCTCTTGGGAACACTTACGGTTGGTGTGGAAGATGCCTTTACACCGATAAACTCATCTTT. Protein: CALGNTYGWCGRCLYTDKLIF. The rearrangement uses TRDV1 and TRDJ1; D ambiguous. Trimming left V 5 bases short and J 0 bases short, with 31 bases between. This CDR3 region has 21 residues. Germline V gene data show CDR1 as TSWWSYY and CDR2 as QGS.

In its sample, this clone was seen a few times. A read error likely explains why the TCRdb protein, taken from a much larger clone, differs from this DNA's translation at residue 13; the protein shown is translated from the DNA. This sequence joins TRDV1 and TRDJ1; possible D gene TRDD3, 5 bases. The germline CDR1 and CDR2 sequences are TSWWSYY and QGS. Deletions cut 0 bases from V and 2 bases from J, with 31 bases between. The CDR3 length is 22 residues. The CDR3 DNA reads as TGTGCTCTTGGGGAACTAGGGTGTGGCGATGCGGGGACACCCTGGGCGACCGATAAACTCATCTTT. Translating it yields CALGELGCGDAGTPWATDKLIF.

Regarding this clone: The TCRdb protein comes from a much larger clone and disagrees with this DNA's translation at residue 5, likely due to a read error; the protein given here is derived from the DNA. V and J are TRDV1 and TRDJ1, with 12 bases fitting TRDD3. TCRdb supplies no J gene; here it was assigned by aligning the nucleotide sequence to germline. Looked up from germline, CDR1 is TSWWSYY and CDR2 is QGS. V lost 4 bases and J lost 0; bases outside the gene matches: 12. This CDR3 is built from 19 residues. The CDR3, as DNA: TGTGCTCTTGGGGGACTATCTGGGGGATACGCGACTGACACCGATAAACTCATCTTT. Protein product: CALGGLSGGYATDTDKLIF.

This clone showed up just a few times. A read error may explain this, as a much larger clone is one base away. The rearrangement uses TRDV3 and TRDJ1, with 11 bases aligning to TRDD3. In germline, CDR1 is TVYSNPD, CDR2 GDNSRS (reference sequence). V gave up 3 bases and J gave up 5 bases; unmatched junction bases: 20. CDR3 length equals 18 residues. The CDR3 region has the DNA TGTGCCTTAGAGATACCTACGTTGGGGGATACGAGGGTAGATAAACTCATCTTT. It translates to CALEIPTLGDTRVDKLIF. The variable domain in full, with the rest retrieved from reference TRDV3 and TRDJ1, is CDKVTQSSPDQTVASGSEVVLLCTYDTVYSNPDLFWYRIRPDYSFQFVFYGDNSRSEGADFTQGRFSVKHILTQKAFHLVISPVRTEDSATYYCALEIPTLGDTRVDKLIFGKGTRVTVEP.

This clone was found a few times. This DNA translates differently at residue 15 from the TCRdb protein, which is that of a much larger clone; a read error is likely, and the protein shown is the DNA's own translation. The V and J genes are TRDV1 and TRDJ1; D is unclear. CDR1 and CDR2 (germline): TSWWSYY, QGS. The CDR3 spans 19 residues. The CDR3 spells CALGAGVRKAPSNTNKLIF. DNA of the CDR3: TGTGCTCTTGGGGCCGGGGTACGTAAAGCCCCGTCTAACACCAATAAACTCATCTTT.

Turning to this clone: With only one base between it and a far larger clone, this is likely a read error. The same CDR3 arises from other DNA sequences in this sample as well. The J gene was not called, though the V gene is TRDV1; the table assigns TRDD3, which was not confirmed against the DNA. The germline V gene encodes CDR1 TSWWSYY and CDR2 QGS. The length of the CDR3 is 20 residues. CDR3 nucleotide sequence: TGTGCTCTTGGGGAACCGGGGGCCCTACGCTCCGGGGGATCAAGCGATAAACTCATCTTC. It translates to CALGEPGALRSGGSSDKLIF.

This clone was counted only a few times. TCRdb shows a much larger clone's protein in place of this DNA's translation, and the two differ at residue 3, likely through a read error; the protein shown is translated from the DNA. This chain connects TRDV1 to TRDJ1; 8 bases match TRDD3. Germline matching of the DNA provided the J gene here, since TCRdb leaves it blank. This CDR3 spans 22 amino acids. Germline values: CDR1 TSWWSYY, CDR2 QGS. The CDR3 reads CAFGEGLYRTGGHLPYTDKLIF. CDR3 DNA sequence: TGTGCTTTTGGGGAAGGTCTCTACCGTACTGGGGGTCACCTCCCCTACACCGATAAACTCATCTTT.

Worth noting for this clone: The TCRdb record carries a much larger clone's protein, which differs from this DNA's translation at residue 16; a read error is the likely cause, and the protein listed here is the DNA translation. The chain employs TRDV1 and TRDJ4; 10 nucleotides match TRDD3. Because TCRdb records no J gene, it was assigned here through a match of the DNA to germline. Germline V gene sequence: CDR1 TSWWSYY, CDR2 QGS. The V gene end was trimmed by 2 bases and the J gene end by 7 bases; junction bases not matched to a gene: 22. CDR3 length equals 19 residues. CDR3 DNA sequence: TGTGCTCTTGGGGAATTTCATTTCCTTCGTACTGGGGGATGGGTGGTCCTGATCTTT. It codes for CALGEFHFLRTGGWVVLIF.